A single sample gave rise to the 13 T cell receptor beta chains below, sequenced in a study of regulatory T cells in long-lasting Graves disease. Time point meaning: newly diagnosed GD, antithyroid drugs for less than 3 months. The TCR library was made from RNA extracted from PBMCs. Construction of TCR beta libraries relied on iRepertoire HTBI primers and on Arm-PCR targeting CDR3 regions. One entry per CDR3 protein, called by TCRdb with MiXCR from the multiplex PCR reads. The sample records 400,000 to 500,000 distinct CDR3 sequences, about 17% being singletons. The same specimen was also included in a second study, on T cells in Graves' hyperthyroidism and ophthalmopathy.

The specimen comprised peripheral blood mononuclear cells (PBMCs), sampled at new diagnosis, from a patient treated with antithyroid drugs. The receptors derive from a woman under 30 with Graves disease.

This clonotype has at least ten counts. The rearrangement joins TRBV2 to TRBJ2-7; weak D call: TRBD2 (6 bases). V was trimmed by 6 bases and J by 0 bases, leaving 12 bases between them. The germline V gene encodes CDR1 SNHLY and CDR2 FYNNEI. CDR3 length equals 14 residues. CDR3 in amino acids: CASSSSAPSYEQYF. The CDR3 nucleotides are TGTGCCAGCAGCTCTAGCGCCCCCTCCTACGAGCAGTACTTC.

This clonotype was recorded at least ten times. CDR3 nucleotides: TGTGCCAGCAGCGGGAACAATGAGCAGTTCTTC. Its protein product is CASSGNNEQFF. The chain uses TRBV7-9 and TRBJ2-1, with D hard to call. Germline CDR1 and CDR2: SEHNR and FQNEAQ (reference sequence). This CDR3 has 11 residues. Trimming took off 5 bases at V and 5 bases at J, with 4 bases between the two ends.

This clonotype was counted at least ten times. The chain links TRBV20-1 to TRBJ2-5; TRBD2 might be the D (5 bases). V was trimmed by 1 base and J by 0 bases, leaving 9 bases between them. CDR1 and CDR2 (germline): DFQATT, SNEGSKA (reference sequence). The CDR3 is 14 residues long. The CDR3 reads CSARGWRDQETQYF. CDR3 DNA sequence: TGCAGTGCTAGAGGGTGGCGGGACCAAGAGACCCAGTACTTC.

The CDR3 DNA is TGCAGTGCTAGGACACAGGGGTGGCGGAATTCACCCCTCCACTTT. This gives the protein CSARTQGWRNSPLHF. J is TRBJ1-6 and V is TRBV20-1, with TRBD1 matching 7 bases. The CDR3 runs to 15 residues. V lost 3 bases and J lost 7; bases outside the gene matches: 9. Germline V CDR1 and CDR2: DFQATT, SNEGSKA (reference sequence).

The rearrangement links TRBV7-3 to TRBJ2-7; maybe TRBD2 (5 bases). The CDR3 has 13 amino acids. In germline, CDR1 is SGHTA, CDR2 FQGTGA. V lost 0 bases, J lost 2 bases, and 5 bases lay in between. CDR3 sequence (DNA): TGTGCCAGCAGCTTAACGAGGGCCTACGAGCAGTACTTC. It encodes CASSLTRAYEQYF.

This clonotype has ten or more counts. This likely comes from a read error, as the CDR3 has no conserved phenylalanine or tryptophan at its end. The limits of the CDR3 on the DNA are not certain, so only TCRdb's listed CDR3 is given. The genes are TRBV24-1 and TRBJ1-4. Germline CDR1 is KGHDR and CDR2 is SFDVKD. The length of the CDR3 is 10 amino acids, counting both ends. The CDR3 is CATSVVTPLN.

V is TRBV3-1 and J is TRBJ2-2; D is possibly TRBD1 or TRBD2 (5 bases each). Germline values: CDR1 LGHDT, CDR2 YNNKEL (reference sequence). Between the trimmed V and J ends, which lost 6 bases and 8 bases, there was a span of 16 bases. This CDR3 has 14 residues. CDR3 DNA: TGTGCCAGCAGAACCGGGACCATGAGTGGGGAGCTGTTTTTT. This sequence encodes CASRTGTMSGELFF.

At least ten counts were recorded for this clonotype. V and J are TRBV6-1 and TRBJ2-7, with TRBD1 matching 9 bases. The junction had 5 bases not matched to a gene; V was cut back by 11 bases and J by 0 bases. The CDR3 consists of 13 residues. The germline CDR1 and CDR2 sequences are MNHNS and SASEGT. CDR3 region: CAGRTGASYEQYF. CDR3 DNA: TGTGCCGGCCGGACAGGGGCCTCCTACGAGCAGTACTTC.

The chain is built from TRBV27 and TRBJ2-7, with D possibly matching TRBD2 (5 bases). Germline loops: CDR1 MNHEY, CDR2 SMNVEV (reference sequence). CDR3 length: 15 amino acids. V was cut by 3 bases and J by 4 bases, with 16 bases left in between. The CDR3 spells CASSLWEREPYEQYF. The CDR3 region has the DNA TGTGCCAGCAGTTTGTGGGAGAGGGAACCTTACGAGCAGTACTTC.

This clonotype was seen ten or more times. V usage is TRBV12-3 or TRBV12-4 and J usage is TRBJ2-5; D unclear. Trimming pared 1 base from V and 0 bases from J, leaving 15 bases between. The CDR3 contains 17 residues. CDR3 in amino acids: CASSLGSPGAYQETQYF. The DNA for the CDR3 is TGTGCCAGCAGTTTAGGTAGCCCCGGAGCGTACCAAGAGACCCAGTACTTC.

The chain recombines TRBV20-1 with TRBJ1-1; 11 bases map to TRBD1. Germline V gene lookup returns CDR1 DFQATT and CDR2 SNEGSKA (reference sequence). V shed 5 bases, J shed 7 bases, and the junction held 6 bases outside the gene matches. The CDR3 runs to 13 residues. CDR3 residues: CSASRDRGVEAFF. CDR3 nucleotide sequence: TGCAGTGCTTCCCGGGACAGGGGGGTTGAAGCTTTCTTT.

This chain joins TRBV5-8 and TRBJ2-5; 9 bases line up with TRBD1. This CDR3 comprises 14 residues. Germline V gene lookup returns CDR1 SGHTS and CDR2 YDEGEE. V lost 3 bases to trimming and J lost 5 bases; unmatched junction nucleotides: 5. CDR3 loop: CASSSGTGRETQYF. The CDR3 coding sequence is TGTGCCAGCAGCTCAGGGACAGGGCGGGAGACCCAGTACTTC.

V and J are TRBV9 and TRBJ2-1; D may be TRBD2 (6 bases). The CDR3 sequence is 13 residues long. Germline CDR1 reads SGDLS; CDR2 reads YYNGEE. V lost 3 bases and J 9 bases, leaving 13 bases between the germline ends. The CDR3 region is CASSASLGGEQFF. CDR3 sequence (DNA): TGTGCCAGCAGCGCCTCGCTCGGGGGTGAGCAGTTCTTC. Complete variable domain (other parts from reference TRBV9 and TRBJ2-1): DSGVTQTPKHLITATGQRVTLRCSPRSGDLSVYWYQQSLDQGLQFLIQYYNGEERAKGNILERFSAQQFPDLHSELNLSSLELGDSALYFCASSASLGGEQFFGPGTRLTVL.